The T cell receptor (beta chain) under discussion was sequenced for a study of blood T cell repertoires in COVID-19. On the study more broadly: Whether acute or convalescent, the COVID-19 samples came from the United States, Italy and Spain. PBMCs, B-cell-depleted T cells, or T cells were the source of the cDNA or gDNA that made up the material.

Patients of the Seattle cohort, enrolled during active infection, were followed longitudinally. Original analysis: Quantification of nucleated cells was approximated via reference gene primer amplification. Here immunoSEQ multiplex PCR was the method, and the copy in TCRdb shows in-frame clones only, minus some. V, J and clone size are those of that table, while D and trimming were read from the DNA. The repertoire consists of around 260,000 clones, with 80% to 95% occurring once and the leading ten covering approximately 2.5%. The junction had 5 bases not matched to a gene; V was cut back by 4 bases and J by 4 bases. In germline, CDR1 is SGHRS, CDR2 YFSETQ. This CDR3 comprises 14 residues.

The receptor's source is a person aged 18-35 years with COVID-19, enrolled during active disease. The chain joins TRBV5-1 to TRBJ2-5; 9 positions agree with TRBD1. Source material: peripheral blood. The CDR3 DNA is TGCGCCAGCAGCGGGGACAGGGTCACAGAGACCCAGTACTTC. Translation: CASSGDRVTETQYF.